This passage covers 29 T cell receptor beta chains from one sample sequenced in a study of monozygotic twins with inflammatory bowel disease. Following a re-call of the 5' RACE reads, TCRdb has one entry per CDR3 protein and lacks DNA. Here the sample table reports roughly 300,000 distinct CDR3 sequences. The sequencing sample was made of blood. The receptors here all came from a human donor with ulcerative colitis or Crohn's disease, or a healthy co-twin of an affected twin (not recorded which).

The chain links TRBV7-3 to TRBJ2-5; TCRdb selects TRBD1, and the lack of DNA leaves this call unchecked. Germline V gene data show CDR1 as SGHTA and CDR2 as FQGTGA. The CDR3 spans 15 residues. CDR3 sequence: CASSLNPGLSETQYF.

V and J are TRBV12-3 or TRBV12-4 and TRBJ1-2; no DNA is available, so the TRBD1 call from TCRdb remains unchecked. This CDR3 comprises 20 residues. The chain's CDR3 is CASSSIERKRTIPTGYGYTF.

This chain connects TRBV18 to TRBJ2-5. This CDR3 comprises 16 residues. CDR1 and CDR2 from the germline V gene are KGHSH and LQKENI. CDR3 sequence reads: CASSPRRQIPQETQYF.

This chain links TRBV20-1 with TRBJ2-7; TCRdb lists TRBD1, though no DNA is available to test this call. Per the germline V gene, CDR1 is DFQATT and CDR2 is SNEGSKA (reference sequence). There are 13 residues in the CDR3. CDR3 amino acids: CSARGPGVYEQYF.

The chain combines TRBV5-5 with TRBJ1-1. The length of the CDR3 is 14 residues. Germline CDR1 reads SGHKS; CDR2 reads YYEKEE (reference sequence). The CDR3 reads CASSLVTQATEAFF.

This sequence joins TRBV5-1 and TRBJ1-3; TCRdb's D gene call, TRBD1, goes unchecked for lack of DNA. Germline CDR1 SGHRS, CDR2 YFSETQ. The CDR3 runs to 15 residues. The CDR3 reads CASSTGQSSGDTIYF.

The chain couples TRBV5-1 to TRBJ1-2. Germline V gene sequence: CDR1 SGHRS, CDR2 YFSETQ. This CDR3 is built from 14 residues. CDR3 in amino acids: CASSLVIGNYGYTF.

This chain joins TRBV5-5 and TRBJ1-2. This CDR3 is 14 amino acids long. In germline, CDR1 is SGHKS, CDR2 YYEKEE (reference sequence). CDR3 in amino acids: CASSRTEANYGYTF. Drawing the rest from reference TRBV5-5 and TRBJ1-2, the complete variable domain is DAGVTQSPTHLIKTRGQQVTLRCSPISGHKSVSWYQQVLGQGPQFIFQYYEKEERGRGNFPDRFSARQFPNYSSELNVNALLLGDSALYLCASSRTEANYGYTFGSGTRLTVV.

J is TRBJ2-5 and V is TRBV10-3. The germline gives CDR1 ENHRY, CDR2 SYGVKD. The CDR3 covers 11 residues. The chain's CDR3 is CDISVRETQYF.

The J gene is TRBJ2-5, the V gene TRBV27; checking the TCRdb D call of TRBD1 is not possible without DNA. The CDR3 totals 17 residues. Per germline, CDR1 MNHEY and CDR2 SMNVEV (reference sequence). The CDR3 is CASSPTPRTGTQETQYF.

This sequence joins TRBV27 and TRBJ2-7; with no DNA, the TCRdb D assignment of TRBD1 cannot be verified. The CDR3 is 14 residues long. Germline-derived CDR1 and CDR2 are MNHEY and SMNVEV (reference sequence). This chain's CDR3 is CASSINDRGYEQYF.

V gene TRBV20-1 combines with J gene TRBJ1-1. Per the germline V gene, CDR1 is DFQATT and CDR2 is SNEGSKA (reference sequence). CDR3 length equals 16 residues. The CDR3 region is CSARTGWGGLNTEAFF.

This chain uses TRBV30 with TRBJ1-5; TCRdb's D gene call, TRBD1, goes unchecked for lack of DNA. Germline CDR1 reads GTSNPN; CDR2 reads SVGIG (reference sequence). The CDR3 extends over 12 amino acids. The CDR3 spells CAWKRGDQPQHF.

J is TRBJ1-3 and V is TRBV19; TCRdb returns TRBD1, unconfirmable since there is no DNA. CDR3 length: 14 amino acids. The V gene's germline CDR1 is LNHDA and CDR2 SQIVND (reference sequence). This chain's CDR3 is CATGAGRSGNTIYF.

The gene calls are TRBV18 and TRBJ2-7; the D call of TRBD1 rests on TCRdb alone, since no DNA is present to check it. This CDR3 is 13 amino acids long. Germline values: CDR1 KGHSH, CDR2 LQKENI. The chain's CDR3 is CASSPGTDYEQYF.

The V gene is TRBV12-3 or TRBV12-4, the J gene TRBJ2-1; the TCRdb D gene call, TRBD1, has no DNA to confirm it. This CDR3 comprises 15 residues. CDR3 residues: CASGVAGGQNNEQFF.

V gene TRBV27 combines with J gene TRBJ1-5. This CDR3 has 13 amino acids. From germline, CDR1 is MNHEY and CDR2 SMNVEV (reference sequence). The CDR3 protein is CASSRQGNQPQHF.

This sequence joins TRBV5-1 and TRBJ1-2. Germline-derived CDR1 and CDR2 are SGHRS and YFSETQ. The CDR3 is made up of 14 amino acids. The chain's CDR3 is CASSLLPGNYGYTF.

CDR3 sequence reads: CSVEDFRAGEQYF. V is TRBV29-1 and J is TRBJ2-7. Per germline, CDR1 SQVTM and CDR2 ANQGSEA. CDR3 length equals 13 residues.

This chain uses TRBV11-3 with TRBJ1-1; TCRdb's D gene call, TRBD1, goes unchecked for lack of DNA. The CDR3 is 16 residues long. Per germline, CDR1 SGHNT and CDR2 YENEEA. The CDR3 sequence is CASSSQGQGASTEAFF.

The V call is TRBV19, the J call TRBJ1-1; the TRBD1 assignment by TCRdb is unverifiable without DNA. The CDR3 has 13 residues. Germline CDR1 is LNHDA and CDR2 is SQIVND (reference sequence). This chain's CDR3 is CASREGWNTEAFF.

The V gene is TRBV7-9, the J gene TRBJ1-5; as DNA is missing, the TRBD1 call by TCRdb cannot be tested. The germline CDR1 and CDR2 sequences are SEHNR and FQNEAQ (reference sequence). The CDR3 loop spans 15 amino acids. CDR3 sequence: CASSLGTVFNQPQHF.

The chain carries TRBV7-2 and TRBJ1-2; there is no DNA to check the TCRdb D call of TRBD1. This CDR3 comprises 13 residues. CDR1 and CDR2 from the germline V gene are SGHTA and FQGNSA. The CDR3: CASSPDRNYGYTF.

V is TRBV28 and J is TRBJ2-1. Germline CDR1 reads MDHEN; CDR2 reads SYDVKM. This CDR3 spans 13 amino acids. CDR3: CASNRYSYNEQFF.

The genes are TRBV2 and TRBJ2-7; with no DNA, the TCRdb D assignment of TRBD1 cannot be verified. The CDR3 covers 15 residues. The germline CDR1 and CDR2 sequences are SNHLY and FYNNEI. The CDR3 protein is CASSELLLGGYEQYF.

J is TRBJ2-2 and V is TRBV6-6; the D gene TCRdb calls, TRBD2, cannot be checked with no DNA. CDR1 is MNHNY and CDR2 is SVGAGI in the germline V gene (reference sequence). The CDR3 length is 13 residues. Here the CDR3 reads CASNHREGGEPFF.

The gene calls are TRBV7-2 and TRBJ2-7. This CDR3 region has 15 residues. CDR1 SGHTA and CDR2 FQGNSA come from the germline V gene. CDR3 protein: CASSLELAGGYEQYF. Together with reference TRBV7-2 and TRBJ2-7, the CDR3 gives the full variable domain: GAGVSQSPSNKVTEKGKDVELRCDPISGHTALYWYRQSLGQGLEFLIYFQGNSAPDKSGLPSDRFSAERTGGSVSTLTIQRTQQEDSAVYLCASSLELAGGYEQYFGPGTRLTVT.

The chain employs TRBV20-1 and TRBJ2-7. The V gene's germline CDR1 is DFQATT and CDR2 SNEGSKA (reference sequence). The CDR3 is 14 amino acids. The CDR3 sequence is CSARDGGRFFEQYF.

The gene calls are TRBV28 and TRBJ1-4; TCRdb proposes TRBD1, but this gene call is untestable without DNA. The V gene's germline CDR1 is MDHEN and CDR2 SYDVKM. The CDR3 length is 13 residues. The chain's CDR3 is CASSLSQGRQLFF.